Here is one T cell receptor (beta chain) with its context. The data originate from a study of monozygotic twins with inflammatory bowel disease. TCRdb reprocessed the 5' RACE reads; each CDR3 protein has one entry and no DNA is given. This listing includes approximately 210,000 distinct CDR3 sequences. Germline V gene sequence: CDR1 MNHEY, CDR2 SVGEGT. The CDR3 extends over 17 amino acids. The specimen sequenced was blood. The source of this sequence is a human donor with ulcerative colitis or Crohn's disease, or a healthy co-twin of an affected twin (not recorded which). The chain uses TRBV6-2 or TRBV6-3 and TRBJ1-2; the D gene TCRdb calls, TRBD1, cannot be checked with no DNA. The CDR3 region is CASSYSSGQPLMGGYTF.